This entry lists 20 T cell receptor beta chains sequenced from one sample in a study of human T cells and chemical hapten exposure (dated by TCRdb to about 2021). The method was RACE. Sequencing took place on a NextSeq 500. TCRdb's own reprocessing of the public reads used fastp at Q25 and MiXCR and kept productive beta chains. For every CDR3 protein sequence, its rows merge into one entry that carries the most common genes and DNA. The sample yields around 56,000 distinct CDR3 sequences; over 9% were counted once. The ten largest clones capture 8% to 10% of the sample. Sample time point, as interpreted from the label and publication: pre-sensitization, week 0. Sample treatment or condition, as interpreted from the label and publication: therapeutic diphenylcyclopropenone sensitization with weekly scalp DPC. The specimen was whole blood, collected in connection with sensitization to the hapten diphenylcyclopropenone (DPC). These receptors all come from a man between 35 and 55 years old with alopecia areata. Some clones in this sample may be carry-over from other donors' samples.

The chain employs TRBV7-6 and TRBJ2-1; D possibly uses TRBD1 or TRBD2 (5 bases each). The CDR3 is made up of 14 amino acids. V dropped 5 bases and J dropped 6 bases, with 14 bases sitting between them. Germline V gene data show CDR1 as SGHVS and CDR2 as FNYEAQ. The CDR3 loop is CASSGAGRGNEQFF. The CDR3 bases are TGTGCCAGCAGCGGGGCAGGCCGGGGCAATGAGCAGTTCTTC.

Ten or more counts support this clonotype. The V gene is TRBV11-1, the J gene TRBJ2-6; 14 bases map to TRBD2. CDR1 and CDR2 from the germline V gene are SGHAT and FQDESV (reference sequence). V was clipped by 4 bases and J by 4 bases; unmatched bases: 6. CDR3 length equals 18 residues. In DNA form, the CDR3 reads TGTGCCAGCAGCTCGGGACTAGCGGGAGTTACCGGGGCCAACGTCCTGACTTTC. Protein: CASSSGLAGVTGANVLTF.

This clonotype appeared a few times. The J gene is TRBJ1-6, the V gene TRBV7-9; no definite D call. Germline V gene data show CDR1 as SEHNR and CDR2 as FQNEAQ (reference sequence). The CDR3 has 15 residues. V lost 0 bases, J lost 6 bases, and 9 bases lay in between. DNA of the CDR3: TGTGCCAGCAGCTTAGCCGGTCAGAGTAATTCACCCCTCCACTTT. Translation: CASSLAGQSNSPLHF.

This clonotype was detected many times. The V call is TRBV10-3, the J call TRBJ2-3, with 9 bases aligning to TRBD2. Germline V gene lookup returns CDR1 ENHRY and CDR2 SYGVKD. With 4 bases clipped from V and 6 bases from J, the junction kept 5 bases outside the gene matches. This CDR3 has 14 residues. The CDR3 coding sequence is TGTGCCATCAGTGGACTAGCGGCCGAGGATACGCAGTATTTT. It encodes CAISGLAAEDTQYF.

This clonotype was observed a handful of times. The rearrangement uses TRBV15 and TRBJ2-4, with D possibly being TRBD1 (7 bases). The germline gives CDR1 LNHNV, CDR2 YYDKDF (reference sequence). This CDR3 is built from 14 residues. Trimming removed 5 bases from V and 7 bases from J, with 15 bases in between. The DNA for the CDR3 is TGTGCCACCAGCGGAGGACAGGAGGGGAACATTCAGTACTTC. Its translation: CATSGGQEGNIQYF.

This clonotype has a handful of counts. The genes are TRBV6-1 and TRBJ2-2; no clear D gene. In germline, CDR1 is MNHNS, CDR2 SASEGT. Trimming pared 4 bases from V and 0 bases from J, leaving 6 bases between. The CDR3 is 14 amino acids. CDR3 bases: TGTGCCAGCAGTGCCCAACCGAACACCGGGGAGCTGTTTTTT. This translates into CASSAQPNTGELFF.

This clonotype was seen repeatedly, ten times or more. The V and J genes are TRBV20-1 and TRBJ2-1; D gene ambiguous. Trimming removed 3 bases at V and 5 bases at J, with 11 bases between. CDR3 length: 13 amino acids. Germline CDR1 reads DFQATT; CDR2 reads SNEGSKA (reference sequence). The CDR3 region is CSASITANNEQFF. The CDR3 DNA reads TGCAGTGCTAGTATAACAGCGAACAATGAGCAGTTCTTC.

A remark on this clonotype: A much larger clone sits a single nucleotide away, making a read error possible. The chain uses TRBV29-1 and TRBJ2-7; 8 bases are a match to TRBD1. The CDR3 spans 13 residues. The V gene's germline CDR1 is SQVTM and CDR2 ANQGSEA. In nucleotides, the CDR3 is TGCATCGCCCGGACAGGGTCTTCCTACGAGCAGTACTTC. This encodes CIARTGSSYEQYF.

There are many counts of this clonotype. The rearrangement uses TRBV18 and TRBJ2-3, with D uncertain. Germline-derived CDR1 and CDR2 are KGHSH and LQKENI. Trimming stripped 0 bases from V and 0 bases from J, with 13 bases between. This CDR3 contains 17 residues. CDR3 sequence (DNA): TGTGCCAGCTCACCACCGCAAGCGTTCACTAGCACAGATACGCAGTATTTT. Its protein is CASSPPQAFTSTDTQYF.

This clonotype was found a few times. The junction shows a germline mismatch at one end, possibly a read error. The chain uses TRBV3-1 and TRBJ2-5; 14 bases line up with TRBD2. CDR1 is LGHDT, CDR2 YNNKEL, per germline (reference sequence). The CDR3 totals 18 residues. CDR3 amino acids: CVSSQVSSGTSGRETQYF. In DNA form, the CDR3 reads TGTGTCAGCAGCCAAGTCTCCTCGGGGACTAGCGGGAGAGAGACCCAGTACTTC.

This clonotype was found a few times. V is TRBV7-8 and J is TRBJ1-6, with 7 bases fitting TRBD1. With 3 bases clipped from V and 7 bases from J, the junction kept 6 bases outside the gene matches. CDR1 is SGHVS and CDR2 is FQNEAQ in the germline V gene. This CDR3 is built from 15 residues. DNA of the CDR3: TGTGCCAGCAGCTTTGCCCAGGGGGGGAATTCACCCCTCCACTTT. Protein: CASSFAQGGNSPLHF.

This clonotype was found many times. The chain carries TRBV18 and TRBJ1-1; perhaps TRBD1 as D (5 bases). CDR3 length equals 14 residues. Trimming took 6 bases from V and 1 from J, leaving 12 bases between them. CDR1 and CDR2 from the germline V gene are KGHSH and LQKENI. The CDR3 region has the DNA TGTGCCAGCTCGCGCTCTAGGGGGAACACTGAAGCTTTCTTT. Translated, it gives CASSRSRGNTEAFF.

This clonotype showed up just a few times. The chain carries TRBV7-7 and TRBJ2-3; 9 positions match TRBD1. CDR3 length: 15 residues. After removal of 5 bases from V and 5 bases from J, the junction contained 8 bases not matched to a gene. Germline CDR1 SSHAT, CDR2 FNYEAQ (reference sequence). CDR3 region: CASSPGTGQGDTQYF. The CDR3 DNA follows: TGTGCCAGCAGCCCCGGGACAGGGCAGGGAGATACGCAGTATTTT.

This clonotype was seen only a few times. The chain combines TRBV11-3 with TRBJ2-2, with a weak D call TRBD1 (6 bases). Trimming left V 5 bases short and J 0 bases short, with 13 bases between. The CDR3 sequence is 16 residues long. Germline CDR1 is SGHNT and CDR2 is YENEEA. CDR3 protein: CASSPWTDTNTGELFF. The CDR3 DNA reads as TGTGCCAGCAGCCCCTGGACAGATACGAACACCGGGGAGCTGTTTTTT.

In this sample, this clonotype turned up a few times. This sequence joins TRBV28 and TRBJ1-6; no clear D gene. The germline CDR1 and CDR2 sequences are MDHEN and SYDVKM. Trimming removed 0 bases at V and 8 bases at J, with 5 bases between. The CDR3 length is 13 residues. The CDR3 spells CASSLWADSPLHF. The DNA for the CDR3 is TGTGCCAGCAGTTTATGGGCGGATTCACCCCTCCACTTT.

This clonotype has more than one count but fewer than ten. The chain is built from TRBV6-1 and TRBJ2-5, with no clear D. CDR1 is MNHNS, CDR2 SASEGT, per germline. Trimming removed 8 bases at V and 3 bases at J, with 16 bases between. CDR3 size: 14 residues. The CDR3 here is CASGLNMGKETQYF. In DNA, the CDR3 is TGTGCCAGCGGTTTGAACATGGGAAAAGAGACCCAGTACTTC.

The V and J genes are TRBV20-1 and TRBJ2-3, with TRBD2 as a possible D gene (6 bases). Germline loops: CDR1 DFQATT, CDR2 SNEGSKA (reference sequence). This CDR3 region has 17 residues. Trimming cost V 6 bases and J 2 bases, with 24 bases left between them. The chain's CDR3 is CSAPPGGDSYFTDTQYF. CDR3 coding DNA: TGCAGTGCGCCACCTGGAGGGGACTCCTATTTCACAGATACGCAGTATTTT.

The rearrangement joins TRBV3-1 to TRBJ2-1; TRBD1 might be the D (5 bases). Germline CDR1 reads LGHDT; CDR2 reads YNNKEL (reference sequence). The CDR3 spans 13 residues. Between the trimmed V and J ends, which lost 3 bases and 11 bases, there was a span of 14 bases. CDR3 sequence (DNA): TGTGCCAGCAGCCAGGGGCATGCCATAAAGCAGTTCTTC. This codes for CASSQGHAIKQFF.

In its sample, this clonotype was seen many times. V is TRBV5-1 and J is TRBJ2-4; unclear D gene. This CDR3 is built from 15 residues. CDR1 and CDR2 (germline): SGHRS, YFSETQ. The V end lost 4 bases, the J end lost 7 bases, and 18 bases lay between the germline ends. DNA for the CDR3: TGCGCCAGCAGCCGTTCACTCGAACAAGGGAACATTCAGTACTTC. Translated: CASSRSLEQGNIQYF.

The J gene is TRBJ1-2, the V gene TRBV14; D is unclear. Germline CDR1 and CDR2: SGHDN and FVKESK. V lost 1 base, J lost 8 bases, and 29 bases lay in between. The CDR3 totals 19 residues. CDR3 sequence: CASSQAREGFSGFASGYTF. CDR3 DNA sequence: TGTGCCAGCAGCCAAGCCCGGGAGGGTTTTTCTGGGTTCGCCAGCGGCTACACCTTC.